The 16 T cell receptor beta chains presented below share a single source sample, sequenced in a study of untreated major depressive disorder. Study observations and caveats: Compared with controls, depressed patients showed more TRBV05-01 (Vbeta 5.1) usage in CD4+ T cells.

For these TCRs, the target antigens are not known. Only in-frame clones appear in the TCRdb table, and some are missing; sequencing was by immunoSEQ multiplex PCR. The table lists roughly 17,000 clones, around 90% of them singletons. Sequenced material: CD4+ T cells from PBMCs. The origin of the receptors is a woman in her forties with major depressive disorder.

The V and J genes are TRBV4-1 and TRBJ2-4; TRBD1 matches at 10 bases. The CDR3 consists of 18 residues. With 1 base clipped from V and 1 base from J, the junction kept 7 bases outside the gene matches. The germline V gene encodes CDR1 MGHRA and CDR2 YSYEKL. The CDR3 DNA reads as TGCGCCAGCAGCCAAGGACGACAGGGGGCGAGGGCCAAAAACATTCAGTACTTC. Protein: CASSQGRQGARAKNIQYF.

This clone was seen only once. The rearrangement links TRBV5-8 to TRBJ2-1, with D uncertain. This CDR3 is built from 14 residues. Germline values: CDR1 SGHTS, CDR2 YDEGEE. Trimming left V 0 bases short and J 4 bases short, with 8 bases between. CDR3 residues: CASSLGDTYNEQFF. The CDR3 nucleotides are TGTGCCAGCAGCTTGGGGGATACATACAATGAGCAGTTCTTC. The full variable domain, with the rest looked up from reference TRBV5-8 and TRBJ2-1, is EAGVTQSPTHLIKTRGQQATLRCSPISGHTSVYWYQQALGLGLQFLLWYDEGEERNRGNFPPRFSGRQFPNYSSELNVNALELEDSALYLCASSLGDTYNEQFFGPGTRLTVL.

CDR3 sequence: CASSLDTETQYF. In DNA, the CDR3 is TGTGCCAGCAGCTTAGATACGGAGACCCAGTACTTC. The chain joins TRBV11-3 to TRBJ2-5, with D hard to call. Trimming cost V 0 bases and J 5 bases, with 4 bases left between them. Per germline, CDR1 SGHNT and CDR2 YENEEA. This CDR3 is built from 12 residues.

The chain recombines TRBV25-1 with TRBJ2-1; no clear D. Germline V gene sequence: CDR1 MGHDK, CDR2 SYGVNS. The CDR3 loop spans 15 amino acids. V lost 1 base and J 9 bases, leaving 16 bases between the germline ends. CDR3 nucleotide sequence: TGTGCCAGCAGTGAATCGACATTACGTGTGGGTGAGCAGTTCTTC. The encoded protein is CASSESTLRVGEQFF.

The sample holds a few counts of this clone. The chain has TRBV5-1 and TRBJ2-1, with TRBD1 identical over 9 bases. This CDR3 is 17 amino acids long. Germline trimming cut 4 bases from V and 4 bases from J; bases unmatched to any gene: 12. CDR1 is SGHRS and CDR2 is YFSETQ in the germline V gene. The CDR3 sequence is CASSLGEGQGVYNEQFF. Written as DNA, the CDR3 is TGCGCCAGCAGCCTAGGCGAGGGACAGGGAGTTTACAATGAGCAGTTCTTC.

The chain is built from TRBV11-2 and TRBJ2-1; 9 bases are a match to TRBD1. Germline values: CDR1 SGHAT, CDR2 FQNNGV. The CDR3 has 17 amino acids. With V trimmed by 4 bases and J by 0 bases, 7 bases remained unmatched. The CDR3 DNA reads TGTGCCAGCAGCTACCACAGGGGGCATAGCTCCTACAATGAGCAGTTCTTC. As protein: CASSYHRGHSSYNEQFF.

The chain has TRBV4-3 and TRBJ2-3; possibly TRBD2 for D (6 bases). Germline V lookup: CDR1 LGHNA, CDR2 YSLEER. The CDR3 consists of 15 residues. V dropped 5 bases and J dropped 2 bases, with 14 bases sitting between them. CDR3 sequence (DNA): TGCGCCAGCAGCTGGAGGGACTCCTCCACAGATACGCAGTATTTT. This codes for CASSWRDSSTDTQYF.

V and J are TRBV4-1 and TRBJ2-7, with TRBD1 matching over 7 bases. The J segment lost 3 bases and the V segment lost 0 bases, leaving 11 bases of the junction unmatched. The length of the CDR3 is 17 residues. Germline assignment: CDR1 MGHRA and CDR2 YSYEKL. Here the CDR3 reads CASSQDPPTGKGYEQYF. The DNA for the CDR3 is TGCGCCAGCAGCCAAGATCCACCGACAGGGAAAGGCTACGAGCAGTACTTC.

The V call is TRBV11-3, the J call TRBJ2-7; D not resolved. Germline lookup yields CDR1 SGHNT and CDR2 YENEEA. V was trimmed by 4 bases and J by 3 bases, leaving 10 bases between them. CDR3 length equals 13 residues. The CDR3 loop is CASSSGLFYEQYF. Written as DNA, the CDR3 is TGTGCCAGCAGCTCCGGGCTCTTCTACGAGCAGTACTTC.

The V and J genes are TRBV5-4 and TRBJ1-3; D remains unclear. The CDR3 consists of 13 residues. Germline CDR1 is SGHNT and CDR2 is YYREEE (reference sequence). Trimming cost V 1 base and J 4 bases, with 6 bases left between them. CDR3 region: CASSLFGGNTIYF. In DNA form, the CDR3 reads TGTGCCAGCAGCTTGTTCGGGGGAAACACCATATATTTT.

This clone was detected once. The V and J genes are TRBV7-3 and TRBJ2-2, with no clear D. V was cut by 0 bases and J by 2 bases, with 1 base left in between. Germline CDR1 SGHTA, CDR2 FQGTGA. The CDR3 loop spans 13 amino acids. For the CDR3, the DNA is TGTGCCAGCAGCTTAACTAACACCGGGGAGCTGTTTTTT. It is translated as CASSLTNTGELFF.

The chain joins TRBV2 to TRBJ1-5; perhaps TRBD1 as D (6 bases). CDR3 length: 14 residues. Germline values: CDR1 SNHLY, CDR2 FYNNEI. The V end lost 3 bases, the J end lost 7 bases, and 13 bases lay between the germline ends. The CDR3 protein is CASSDLGGNQPQHF. DNA for the CDR3: TGTGCCAGCAGTGACCTAGGGGGAAACCAGCCCCAGCATTTT.

The chain uses TRBV9 and TRBJ2-1; weak D call: TRBD2 (6 bases). Germline V gene sequence: CDR1 SGDLS, CDR2 YYNGEE. V lost 4 bases and J 0 bases, leaving 17 bases between the germline ends. The CDR3 spans 17 residues. The CDR3 here is CASSPRALASSYNEQFF. As DNA, the CDR3 is TGTGCCAGCAGCCCTCGGGCCCTAGCGAGCTCCTACAATGAGCAGTTCTTC.

The rearrangement links TRBV6-4 to TRBJ2-7, with D perhaps matching TRBD2 (5 bases). Looked up from germline, CDR1 is MRHNA and CDR2 is SNTAGT. The CDR3 contains 17 residues. Trimming left V 3 bases short and J 1 base short, with 19 bases between. CDR3 sequence reads: CASSEGVEDRDSYEQYV. In nucleotides, the CDR3 is TGTGCCAGCAGTGAGGGTGTGGAGGACCGAGATTCCTACGAGCAGTACGTC.

The chain combines TRBV5-8 with TRBJ2-5; 7 nucleotides align to TRBD1. V lost 4 bases and J lost 4; bases outside the gene matches: 7. Germline V gene data show CDR1 as SGHTS and CDR2 as YDEGEE. CDR3 length: 14 residues. Here the CDR3 reads CASSPGQAGETQYF. CDR3 sequence (DNA): TGTGCCAGCAGCCCTGGACAGGCAGGAGAGACCCAGTACTTC.

The chain combines TRBV7-3 with TRBJ2-1, with no clear D. This CDR3 contains 12 residues. The V gene lost 6 bases and the J gene lost 12 bases, with 15 bases spanning the gap. Germline CDR1 SGHTA, CDR2 FQGTGA. In DNA, the CDR3 is TGTGCCAGCAGGTCGGATACTGCGCGGCAGTTCTTC. It encodes CASRSDTARQFF.